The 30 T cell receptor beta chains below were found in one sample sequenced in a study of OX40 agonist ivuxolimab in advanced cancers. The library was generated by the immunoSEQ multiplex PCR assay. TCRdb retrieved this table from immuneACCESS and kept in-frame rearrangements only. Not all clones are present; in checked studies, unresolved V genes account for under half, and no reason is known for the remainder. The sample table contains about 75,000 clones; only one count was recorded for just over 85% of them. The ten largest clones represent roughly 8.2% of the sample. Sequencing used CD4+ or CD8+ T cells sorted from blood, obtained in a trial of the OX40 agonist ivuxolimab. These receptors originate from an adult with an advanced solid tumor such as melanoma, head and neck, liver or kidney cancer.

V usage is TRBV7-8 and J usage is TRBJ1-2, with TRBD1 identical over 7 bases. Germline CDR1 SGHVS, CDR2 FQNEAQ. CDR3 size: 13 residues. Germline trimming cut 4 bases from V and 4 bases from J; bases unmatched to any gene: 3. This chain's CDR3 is CASSSGQPYGYTF. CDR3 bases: TGTGCCAGCAGCTCGGGACAGCCCTATGGCTACACCTTC. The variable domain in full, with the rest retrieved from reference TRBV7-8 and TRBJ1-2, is GAGVSQSPRYKVAKRGQDVALRCDPISGHVSLFWYQQALGQGPEFLTYFQNEAQLDKSGLPSDRFFAERPEGSVSTLKIQRTQQEDSAVYLCASSSGQPYGYTFGSGTRLTVV.

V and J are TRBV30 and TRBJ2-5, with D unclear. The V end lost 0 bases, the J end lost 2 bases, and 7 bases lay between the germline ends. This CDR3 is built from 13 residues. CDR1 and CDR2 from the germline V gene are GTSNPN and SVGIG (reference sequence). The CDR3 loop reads CAWSVGKQETQYF. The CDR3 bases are TGTGCCTGGAGTGTAGGGAAACAAGAGACCCAGTACTTC.

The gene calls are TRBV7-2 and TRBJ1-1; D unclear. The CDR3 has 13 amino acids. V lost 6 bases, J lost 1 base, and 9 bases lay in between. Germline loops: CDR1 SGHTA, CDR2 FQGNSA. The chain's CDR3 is CASSPSWNTEAFF. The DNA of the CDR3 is TGTGCCAGCAGTCCGAGCTGGAACACTGAAGCTTTCTTT.

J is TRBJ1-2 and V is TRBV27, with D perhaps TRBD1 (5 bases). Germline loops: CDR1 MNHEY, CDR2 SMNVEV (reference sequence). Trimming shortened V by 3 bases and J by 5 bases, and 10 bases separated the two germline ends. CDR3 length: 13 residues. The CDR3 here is CASSFRQGYGYTF. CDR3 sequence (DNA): TGTGCCAGCAGTTTTCGGCAGGGTTATGGCTACACCTTC.

CDR3 in amino acids: CASSLDRNTEAFF. CDR3 DNA sequence: TGTGCCAGCAGCTTAGACAGGAACACTGAAGCTTTCTTT. The gene calls are TRBV11-2 and TRBJ1-1; D gene ambiguous. The CDR3 has 13 amino acids. Germline values: CDR1 SGHAT, CDR2 FQNNGV. Deletions cut 0 bases from V and 1 base from J, with 3 bases between.

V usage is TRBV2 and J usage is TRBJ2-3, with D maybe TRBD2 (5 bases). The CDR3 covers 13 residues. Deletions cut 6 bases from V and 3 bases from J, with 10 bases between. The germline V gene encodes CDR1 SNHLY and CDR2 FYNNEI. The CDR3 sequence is CASRRGPTDTQYF. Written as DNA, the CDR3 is TGTGCCAGCAGACGGGGTCCGACAGATACGCAGTATTTT.

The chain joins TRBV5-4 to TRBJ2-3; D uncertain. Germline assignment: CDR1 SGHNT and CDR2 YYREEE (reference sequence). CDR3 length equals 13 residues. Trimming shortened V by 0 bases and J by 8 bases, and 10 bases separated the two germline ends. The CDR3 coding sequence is TGTGCCAGCAGCTTGGAGCAGCCTAGTACGCAGTATTTT. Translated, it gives CASSLEQPSTQYF.

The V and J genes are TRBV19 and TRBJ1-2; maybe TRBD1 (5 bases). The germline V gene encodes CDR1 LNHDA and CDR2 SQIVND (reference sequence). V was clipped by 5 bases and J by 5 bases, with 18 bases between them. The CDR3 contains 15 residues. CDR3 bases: TGTGCCAGTAGTTATCGGGTGGGGCCTGGGTATGGCTACACCTTC. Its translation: CASSYRVGPGYGYTF.

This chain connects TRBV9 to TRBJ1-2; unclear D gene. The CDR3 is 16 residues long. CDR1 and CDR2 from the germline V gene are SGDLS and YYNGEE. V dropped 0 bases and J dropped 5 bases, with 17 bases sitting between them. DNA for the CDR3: TGTGCCAGCAGCGTAGGTTTCGATCCGGGCTCTTATGGCTACACCTTC. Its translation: CASSVGFDPGSYGYTF.

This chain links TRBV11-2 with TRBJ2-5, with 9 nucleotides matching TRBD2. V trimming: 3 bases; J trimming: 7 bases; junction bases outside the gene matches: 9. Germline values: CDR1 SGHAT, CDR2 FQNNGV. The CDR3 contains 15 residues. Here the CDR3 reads CASSLLAGAPRTQYF. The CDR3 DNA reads TGTGCCAGCAGCTTGTTAGCGGGGGCCCCCCGGACCCAGTACTTC.

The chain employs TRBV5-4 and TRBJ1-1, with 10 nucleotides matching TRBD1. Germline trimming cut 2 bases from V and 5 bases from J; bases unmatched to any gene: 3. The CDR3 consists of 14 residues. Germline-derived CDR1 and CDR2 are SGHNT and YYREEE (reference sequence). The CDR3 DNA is TGTGCCAGCAGCTTAGACAGGGGGCGGACTGAAGCTTTCTTT. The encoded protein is CASSLDRGRTEAFF.

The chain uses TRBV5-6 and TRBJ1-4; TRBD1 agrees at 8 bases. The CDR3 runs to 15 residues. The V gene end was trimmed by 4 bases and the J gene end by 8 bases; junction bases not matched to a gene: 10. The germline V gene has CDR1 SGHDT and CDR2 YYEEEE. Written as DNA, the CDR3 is TGTGCCAGCAGCACCGGACAGGGACCCAGGGAAAAACTGTTTTTT. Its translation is CASSTGQGPREKLFF.

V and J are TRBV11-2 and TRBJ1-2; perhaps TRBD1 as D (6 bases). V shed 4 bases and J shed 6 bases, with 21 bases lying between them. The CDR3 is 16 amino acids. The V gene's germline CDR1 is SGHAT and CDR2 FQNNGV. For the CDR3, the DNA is TGTGCCAGCAGCTCCGGTCCCGGACAGCCGTTGGATGGCTACACCTTC. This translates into CASSSGPGQPLDGYTF.

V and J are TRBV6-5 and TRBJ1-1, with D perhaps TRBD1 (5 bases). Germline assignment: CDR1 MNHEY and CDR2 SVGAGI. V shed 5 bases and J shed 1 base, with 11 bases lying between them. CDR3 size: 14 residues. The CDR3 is CASSQGHRNTEAFF. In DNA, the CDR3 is TGTGCCAGCAGTCAAGGACACCGGAACACTGAAGCTTTCTTT.

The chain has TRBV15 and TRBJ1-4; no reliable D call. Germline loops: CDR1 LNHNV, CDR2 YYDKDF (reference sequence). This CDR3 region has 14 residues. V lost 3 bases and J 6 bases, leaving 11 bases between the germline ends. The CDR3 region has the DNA TGTGCCACCAGCAGTGGAAAGGGTCATGAAAAACTGTTTTTT. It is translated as CATSSGKGHEKLFF.

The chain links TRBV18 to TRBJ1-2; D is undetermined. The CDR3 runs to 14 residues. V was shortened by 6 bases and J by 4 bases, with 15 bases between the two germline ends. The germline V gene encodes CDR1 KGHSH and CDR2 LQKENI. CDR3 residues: CASSPGSVIYGYTF. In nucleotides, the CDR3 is TGTGCCAGCTCCCCGGGATCGGTTATCTATGGCTACACCTTC.

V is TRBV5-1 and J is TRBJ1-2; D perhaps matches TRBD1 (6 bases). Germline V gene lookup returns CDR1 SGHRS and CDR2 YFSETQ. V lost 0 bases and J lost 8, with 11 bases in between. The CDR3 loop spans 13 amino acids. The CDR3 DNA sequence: TGCGCCAGCAGCTTGGCAGGGGTGGAGGGCTACACCTTC. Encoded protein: CASSLAGVEGYTF.

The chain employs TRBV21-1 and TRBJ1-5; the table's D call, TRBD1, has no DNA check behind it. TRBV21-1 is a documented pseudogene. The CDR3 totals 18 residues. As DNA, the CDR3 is TGTGCCAGCAGCAAAGGCTTACGACAGACCTATAGCAATCAGCCCCAGCATTTT. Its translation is CASSKGLRQTYSNQPQHF.

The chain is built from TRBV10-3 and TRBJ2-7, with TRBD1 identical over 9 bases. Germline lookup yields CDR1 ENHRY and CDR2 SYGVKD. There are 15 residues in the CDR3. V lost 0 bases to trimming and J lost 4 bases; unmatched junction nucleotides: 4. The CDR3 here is CAISESLGQGYEQYF. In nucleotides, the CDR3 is TGTGCCATCAGTGAGTCTTTGGGACAGGGTTACGAGCAGTACTTC.

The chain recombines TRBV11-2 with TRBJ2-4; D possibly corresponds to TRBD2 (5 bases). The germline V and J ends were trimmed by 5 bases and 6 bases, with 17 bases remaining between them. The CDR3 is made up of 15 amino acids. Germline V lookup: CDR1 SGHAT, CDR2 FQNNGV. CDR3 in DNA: TGTGCCAGCAGCCTGACTGACCCGGGATTAAACATTCAGTACTTC. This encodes CASSLTDPGLNIQYF. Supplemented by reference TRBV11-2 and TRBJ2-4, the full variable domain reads EAGVAQSPRYKIIEKRQSVAFWCNPISGHATLYWYQQILGQGPKLLIQFQNNGVVDDSQLPKDRFSAERLKGVDSTLKIQPAKLEDSAVYLCASSLTDPGLNIQYFGAGTRLSVL.

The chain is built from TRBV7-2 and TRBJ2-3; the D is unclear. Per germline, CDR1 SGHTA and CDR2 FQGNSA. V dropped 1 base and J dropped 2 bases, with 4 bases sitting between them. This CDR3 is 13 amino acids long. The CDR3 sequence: CASSLDNTDTQYF. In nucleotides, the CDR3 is TGTGCCAGCAGCTTAGATAACACAGATACGCAGTATTTT. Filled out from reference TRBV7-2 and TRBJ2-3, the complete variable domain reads GAGVSQSPSNKVTEKGKDVELRCDPISGHTALYWYRQSLGQGLEFLIYFQGNSAPDKSGLPSDRFSAERTGGSVSTLTIQRTQQEDSAVYLCASSLDNTDTQYFGPGTRLTVL.

CDR3 in DNA: TGTGCCAGCAGCCAAGCGTCGGTCAACTCCTTCAGGGAAAAACTGTTTTTT. This gives the protein CASSQASVNSFREKLFF. The chain links TRBV4-2 to TRBJ1-4; no reliable D call. Germline assignment: CDR1 LGHNA and CDR2 YNFKEQ. V was trimmed by 1 base and J by 8 bases, leaving 20 bases between them. This CDR3 region has 17 residues.

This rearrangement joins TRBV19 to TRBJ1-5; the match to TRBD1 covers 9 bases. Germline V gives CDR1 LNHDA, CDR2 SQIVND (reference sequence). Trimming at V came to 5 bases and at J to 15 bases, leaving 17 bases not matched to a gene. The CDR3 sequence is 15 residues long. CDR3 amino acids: CASSRTGGLPGLLHF. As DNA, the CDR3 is TGTGCCAGTAGTCGTACAGGGGGCCTCCCCGGGTTGTTGCATTTT.

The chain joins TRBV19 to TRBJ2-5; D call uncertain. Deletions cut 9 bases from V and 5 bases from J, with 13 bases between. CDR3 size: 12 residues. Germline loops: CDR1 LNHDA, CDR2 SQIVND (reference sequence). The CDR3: CASGRLWETQYF. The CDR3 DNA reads TGTGCCAGCGGCAGGTTATGGGAGACCCAGTACTTC.

The CDR3 DNA follows: TGTGCCAGCAGTGAAGCCCCTCCACCTTACAATGAGCAGTTCTTC. As protein: CASSEAPPPYNEQFF. The genes are TRBV6-1 and TRBJ2-1; D uncertain. Germline CDR1 reads MNHNS; CDR2 reads SASEGT. The length of the CDR3 is 15 residues. V shed 0 bases and J shed 4 bases, with 10 bases lying between them.

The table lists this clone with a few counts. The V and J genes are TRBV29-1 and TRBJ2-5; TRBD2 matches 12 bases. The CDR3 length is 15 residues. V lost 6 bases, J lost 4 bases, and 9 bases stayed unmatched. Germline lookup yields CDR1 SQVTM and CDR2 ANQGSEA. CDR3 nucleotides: TGCAGCGTCTTTCCTAGCGGGGGGGCCGGAGAGACCCAGTACTTC. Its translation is CSVFPSGGAGETQYF.

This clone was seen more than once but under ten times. Written as DNA, the CDR3 is TGTGCCAGCAGCTTAGAGCGGGGGTCTAAGGAGCAGTTCTTC. It yields the protein CASSLERGSKEQFF. J is TRBJ2-1 and V is TRBV5-4; 8 positions agree with TRBD2. CDR1 is SGHNT, CDR2 YYREEE, per germline (reference sequence). This CDR3 is 14 amino acids long. V shed 2 bases and J 10 bases; nucleotides not matched to a gene: 8.

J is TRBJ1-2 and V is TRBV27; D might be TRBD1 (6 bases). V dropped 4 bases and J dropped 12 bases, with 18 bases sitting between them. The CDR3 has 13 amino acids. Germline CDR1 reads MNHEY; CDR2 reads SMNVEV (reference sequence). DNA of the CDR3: TGTGCCAGCAGTTCGCAGGGGTTGAACCCAGACACCTTC. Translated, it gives CASSSQGLNPDTF.

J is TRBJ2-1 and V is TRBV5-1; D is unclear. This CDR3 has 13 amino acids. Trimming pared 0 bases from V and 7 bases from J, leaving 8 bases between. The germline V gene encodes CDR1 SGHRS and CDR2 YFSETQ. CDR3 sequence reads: CASSLGSANEQFF. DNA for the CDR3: TGCGCCAGCAGCTTGGGGTCCGCAAATGAGCAGTTCTTC.

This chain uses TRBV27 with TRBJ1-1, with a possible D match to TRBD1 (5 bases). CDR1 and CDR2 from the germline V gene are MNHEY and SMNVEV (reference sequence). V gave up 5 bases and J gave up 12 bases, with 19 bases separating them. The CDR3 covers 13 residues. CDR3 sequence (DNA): TGTGCCAGCAGTCCTTTCTTGGAGACAGTTCCTTTCTTT. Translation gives CASSPFLETVPFF.